This entry is about one T cell receptor beta chain. The target of this receptor is not known. Base quality data are lacking; no much larger clone is found one base away. Read against the paper, the sample's time point label means: 12 months on ibrutinib. For TCR beta library preparation, roughly 2.2 micrograms of genomic DNA was extracted from cryopreserved PBMCs. High-throughput TCR beta sequencing was performed on longitudinal blood samples from CLL patients receiving ibrutinib monotherapy. The patients took part in an open-label, single-center phase 2 trial of ibrutinib monotherapy. The data belong to a study of cytotoxic CD8 clonotypes in ibrutinib-treated CLL (dated by TCRdb to 2020 to 2023). For context, the study as a whole: The cohort was composed of under 12 relapsed/refractory and roughly 14 treatment-naive patients; IGHV unmutated status was identified in some 17 patients. Responses were partial in approximately 24 patients and complete in 2; after median approximately 67 months follow-up, about 14 stayed in remission and roughly twelve progressed. Response samples were taken after a median of approximately a year on treatment, ranging from roughly 6 to 36 months. An average of roughly 270,000 productive templates and 80,000 to 95,000 productive rearrangements was obtained per sample. Longitudinal samples were available for about 30% of the 86 trial participants. Cryopreserved peripheral blood mononuclear cells were collected before treatment, at response, and at either disease progression or sustained remission. Patients were still on ibrutinib when every remission and progressive disease sample was collected. Here is what the overall study found, with its caveats: Public clonotypes were rare and either shrank or stayed stable during treatment, and the rise in clonality at ibrutinib response reflected expansion of private clonotypes. An increase in clonality was observed at ibrutinib response, with clonality remaining stable during sustained remission and falling back toward baseline at progression. Sampling times were not matched between patients in sustained remission and patients whose disease was progressing, and lymph node repertoires were not examined. At baseline, clonality was higher than in age-matched healthy donors and showed a strong correlation with circulating CD8+ T-cell counts.

Each clonotype received, on average, about 9.7x coverage in deep resolution sequencing performed on a MiSeq, where the target depth lay between 1 in 1 million and 1 in 200,000 T cells. TCR beta libraries were generated with the immunoSEQ hsTCRB Kit. Processing in the source paper ran as follows. The data were analyzed with ImmunoSEQ Analyzer and ImmunoSEQ Data Assistant, and V, D and J gene assignments followed IMGT definitions. Clonality, with values ranging from 0 to 1, was calculated as one minus the normalized Shannon entropy of productive rearrangement frequencies. Only overrepresented clonotypes making up at least 0.05% of each patient's repertoire were included in the public clonotype analysis. Thirteen repertoires from age-matched healthy donors, obtained from immuneACCESS, served as clonality controls. This is the immuneACCESS table as TCRdb keeps it, with only in-frame sequences that have V and J called. A part of the clones is gone; compared with another copy, unresolved V genes explain less than half, and the rest is unexplained. V and J calls and clone size are as listed in that table; D and trimming were resolved from the DNA. Within this sample are 20,000 to 25,000 clones, with 70% to 75% of them counted one time only. The ten largest clones capture about half of the sample.

According to the germline V gene (reference sequence), CDR1 reads GTSNPN and CDR2 reads SVGIG. The junction shows trimming of 2 bases on V and 4 bases on J, and the gene matches do not reach 9 bases of it. The cysteine opens and the phenylalanine closes a CDR3 of 16 amino acids. Kept here is only the CDR3 DNA, which spans 48 bases and is read in frame from base 1. The clonotype comes from a human donor with chronic lymphocytic leukemia. The chain is encoded by TRBV30 joined to TRBJ2-1; 9 bases in the junction line up with TRBD2. The specimen comprised PBMCs, sampled after 12 months of ibrutinib treatment. The sequence in DNA is TGTGCCTGGAGTCTTACCGGACTAGCGCGTTACAATGAGCAGTTCTTC. Translation gives CAWSLTGLARYNEQFF.